This passage covers 19 T cell receptor beta chains from one sample sequenced in a study of blood T cell repertoires in COVID-19. Measured with immunoSEQ multiplex PCR; TCRdb has only the in-frame clones, and not every one. The sample yields tens of thousands of clones, over 70% seen once. The sequencing sample was made of peripheral blood. These receptors were collected from a woman in her 70s with acute or convalescent COVID-19.

This chain connects TRBV11-2 to TRBJ1-1, with 7 bases fitting TRBD1. The CDR3 is 19 residues long. The V gene's germline CDR1 is SGHAT and CDR2 FQNNGV. J gave up 1 base and V 4 bases, and 18 bases lay outside the gene matches. In DNA form, the CDR3 reads TGTGCCAGCAGCTCGAGTCCCTCGGACAGGAGAGTGAGGAACACTGAAGCTTTCTTT. Translating gives CASSSSPSDRRVRNTEAFF.

This clone has a single count. This chain connects TRBV19 to TRBJ2-2; 10 nucleotides align to TRBD2. The CDR3 contains 18 residues. Germline-derived CDR1 and CDR2 are LNHDA and SQIVND (reference sequence). The J segment lost 2 bases and the V segment lost 5 bases, leaving 11 bases of the junction unmatched. This chain's CDR3 is CASSPRGVAGGNTGELFF. The CDR3 DNA reads as TGTGCCAGTAGTCCCCGGGGGGTAGCGGGGGGCAACACCGGGGAGCTGTTTTTT.

The CDR3 reads CASHSGVTDTQYF. The CDR3 DNA reads TGCGCCTCCCACTCAGGGGTAACAGATACGCAGTATTTT. This chain connects TRBV5-1 to TRBJ2-3, with a possible D match to TRBD1 (6 bases). This CDR3 has 13 amino acids. Trimming cost V 10 bases and J 3 bases, with 15 bases left between them. Germline V lookup: CDR1 SGHRS, CDR2 YFSETQ.

V usage is TRBV3-1 (or the pseudogene TRBV3-2) and J usage is TRBJ1-2, with D possibly matching TRBD1 (5 bases). There are 13 residues in the CDR3. Trimming removed 1 base at V and 5 bases at J, with 8 bases between. Germline V lookup: CDR1 LGHDT, CDR2 YNNKEL (reference sequence). The CDR3 nucleotides read TGTGCCAGCAGCCAAGGGGCAGGGTATGGCTACACCTTC. Translating it yields CASSQGAGYGYTF.

The count of this clone is one. The rearrangement links TRBV9 to TRBJ1-1; 7 positions match TRBD1. CDR3 size: 14 residues. The junction had 6 bases not matched to a gene; V was cut back by 3 bases and J by 4 bases. Per the germline V gene, CDR1 is SGDLS and CDR2 is YYNGEE. The CDR3 protein is CASSGQGRGTEAFF. CDR3 nucleotides: TGTGCCAGCAGCGGACAGGGTCGGGGCACTGAAGCTTTCTTT.

This sequence joins TRBV7-3 and TRBJ1-1; tentative D call: TRBD1 (6 bases). In germline, CDR1 is SGHTA, CDR2 FQGTGA. The CDR3 loop spans 13 amino acids. The V end lost 5 bases, the J end lost 1 base, and 8 bases lay between the germline ends. The CDR3 nucleotides are TGTGCCAGCAGCCGGGACAAGAACACTGAAGCTTTCTTT. Translated: CASSRDKNTEAFF.

This clone was seen once. J is TRBJ2-3 and V is TRBV6-6; D perhaps matches TRBD1 (6 bases). Trimming took 2 bases from V and 3 from J, leaving 9 bases between them. The CDR3 covers 14 residues. Germline lookup yields CDR1 MNHNY and CDR2 SVGAGI (reference sequence). The CDR3 DNA is TGTGCCAGCAGTTACGGGCAGGGGACAGATACGCAGTATTTT. The encoded protein is CASSYGQGTDTQYF.

This clone came up a few times. The chain combines TRBV10-3 with TRBJ1-5; no clear D gene. V lost 10 bases and J 6 bases, leaving 16 bases between the germline ends. CDR1 ENHRY and CDR2 SYGVKD come from the germline V gene. The CDR3 covers 13 residues. The CDR3 reads CATRPGESQPQHF. DNA of the CDR3: TGTGCCACCCGTCCGGGTGAGAGTCAGCCCCAGCATTTT.

The chain employs TRBV6-1 and TRBJ1-5, with TRBD1 matching 10 bases. V shed 5 bases, J shed 7 bases, and the junction held 5 bases outside the gene matches. Germline V gene lookup returns CDR1 MNHNS and CDR2 SASEGT. The length of the CDR3 is 14 residues. The CDR3 sequence is CASSFGQGGQPQHF. In DNA, the CDR3 is TGTGCCAGCAGTTTTGGACAGGGGGGACAGCCCCAGCATTTT.

This sequence joins TRBV28 and TRBJ2-2; 7 nucleotides line up with TRBD1. Germline V gene lookup returns CDR1 MDHEN and CDR2 SYDVKM. V shed 3 bases, J shed 5 bases, and the junction held 6 bases outside the gene matches. The CDR3 spans 15 residues. CDR3 in DNA: TGTGCCAGCAGTTTCTACAGGGGTGAAACCGGGGAGCTGTTTTTT. This sequence encodes CASSFYRGETGELFF.

The J gene is TRBJ2-7, the V gene TRBV5-1, with 10 bases lining up with TRBD1. The germline V gene has CDR1 SGHRS and CDR2 YFSETQ. The length of the CDR3 is 14 residues. The V and J ends lost 5 bases and 6 bases, in that order; junction bases with no gene match: 8. CDR3 DNA: TGCGCCAGCAGGGTTAACCGGGACAGGGGCGAGCAGTACTTC. Amino acids: CASRVNRDRGEQYF.

The chain has TRBV10-1 and TRBJ1-1, with a possible D match to TRBD1 (6 bases). V shed 5 bases and J shed 5 bases, with 12 bases lying between them. CDR3 length: 13 amino acids. Germline CDR1 is WNHNN and CDR2 is SYGVQD (reference sequence). The CDR3 DNA reads TGCGCCAGCAGTAATACAGGGCTGACTGAAGCTTTCTTT. Protein product: CASSNTGLTEAFF.

CDR3 sequence reads: CASSVLGSGGNTIYF. Here the CDR3 DNA reads TGTGCCAGCAGCGTCCTCGGCTCGGGTGGAAACACCATATATTTT. The chain uses TRBV9 and TRBJ1-3, with unresolved D. Germline V lookup: CDR1 SGDLS, CDR2 YYNGEE. The V and J ends lost 2 bases and 3 bases respectively, with 12 bases between them. This CDR3 comprises 15 residues.

This chain connects TRBV9 to TRBJ2-7, with TRBD2 matching over 9 bases. The CDR3 is made up of 17 amino acids. The V gene end was trimmed by 4 bases and the J gene end by 0 bases; junction bases not matched to a gene: 11. Germline CDR1 and CDR2: SGDLS and YYNGEE. As DNA, the CDR3 is TGTGCCAGCAGCCCGGGGGCGGGGGGACTAGCCTCCTACGAGCAGTACTTC. This gives the protein CASSPGAGGLASYEQYF. Together with reference TRBV9 and TRBJ2-7, the CDR3 gives the full variable domain: DSGVTQTPKHLITATGQRVTLRCSPRSGDLSVYWYQQSLDQGLQFLIQYYNGEERAKGNILERFSAQQFPDLHSELNLSSLELGDSALYFCASSPGAGGLASYEQYFGPGTRLTVT.

V is TRBV6-6 and J is TRBJ2-3; D remains unclear. The CDR3 contains 15 residues. In germline, CDR1 is MNHNY, CDR2 SVGAGI (reference sequence). V was shortened by 8 bases and J by 0 bases, with 15 bases between the two germline ends. CDR3 loop: CASQVNRYSTDTQYF. The CDR3 region has the DNA TGTGCCAGCCAGGTTAACCGATACAGCACAGATACGCAGTATTTT.

This rearrangement joins TRBV4-2 to TRBJ2-3; 13 nucleotides agree with TRBD2. The V gene end was trimmed by 2 bases and the J gene end by 3 bases; junction bases not matched to a gene: 5. CDR3 length: 17 amino acids. The germline V gene encodes CDR1 LGHNA and CDR2 YNFKEQ. In DNA form, the CDR3 reads TGTGCCAGCAGCCAAAAGCAACTAGCGGGGGGGACAGATACGCAGTATTTT. This sequence encodes CASSQKQLAGGTDTQYF.

J is TRBJ1-1 and V is TRBV11-2, with a possible D match to TRBD1 (5 bases). V lost 7 bases to trimming and J lost 0 bases, with 15 bases between them. The germline V gene encodes CDR1 SGHAT and CDR2 FQNNGV. CDR3 length equals 15 residues. The CDR3 bases are TGTGCCAGCACCGCTTCGGAGGGGTTGAACACTGAAGCTTTCTTT. It is translated as CASTASEGLNTEAFF.

The chain couples TRBV6-6 to TRBJ2-7; 11 nucleotides align to TRBD1. V lost 5 bases and J lost 3; bases outside the gene matches: 3. The CDR3 extends over 14 amino acids. In germline, CDR1 is MNHNY, CDR2 SVGAGI (reference sequence). The CDR3 here is CASSVGQGVYEQYF. CDR3 bases: TGTGCCAGCAGTGTGGGACAGGGGGTCTACGAGCAGTACTTC.

CDR3 in amino acids: CSGRRTGNEEQYF. In DNA form, the CDR3 reads TGCAGCGGCCGTCGGACAGGGAATGAGGAGCAGTACTTC. V and J are TRBV29-1 and TRBJ2-7, with 8 bases lining up with TRBD1. Germline V gene sequence: CDR1 SQVTM, CDR2 ANQGSEA. The CDR3 runs 13 residues. The V segment lost 7 bases and the J segment 7 bases; nucleotides outside the gene matches: 12.